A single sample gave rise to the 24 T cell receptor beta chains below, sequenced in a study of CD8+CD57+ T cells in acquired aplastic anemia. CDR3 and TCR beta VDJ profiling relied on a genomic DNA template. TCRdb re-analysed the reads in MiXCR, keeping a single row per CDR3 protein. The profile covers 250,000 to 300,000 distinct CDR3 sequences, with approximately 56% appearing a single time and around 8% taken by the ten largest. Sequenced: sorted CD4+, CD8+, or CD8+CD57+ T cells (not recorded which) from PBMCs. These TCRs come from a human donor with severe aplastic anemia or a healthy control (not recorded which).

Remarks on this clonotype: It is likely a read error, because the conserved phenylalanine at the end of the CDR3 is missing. In DNA form, the CDR3 reads TGTGCCACCAGTGAGGGACAGGGCACTGAAGCTTTCCTT. Translating gives CATSEGQGTEAFL. The chain couples TRBV24-1 to TRBJ1-1; 9 nucleotides match TRBD1. The J segment lost 4 bases and the V segment lost 4 bases, leaving 0 bases of the junction unmatched. The CDR3 is 13 amino acids. Germline CDR1 is KGHDR and CDR2 is SFDVKD.

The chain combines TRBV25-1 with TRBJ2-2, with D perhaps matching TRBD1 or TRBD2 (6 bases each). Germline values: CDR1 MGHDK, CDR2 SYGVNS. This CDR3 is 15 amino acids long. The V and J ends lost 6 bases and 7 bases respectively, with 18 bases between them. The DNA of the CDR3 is TGTGCCAGCAGCCAAACCGGGGGCTCCTTCGGGGAGCTGTTTTTT. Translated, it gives CASSQTGGSFGELFF. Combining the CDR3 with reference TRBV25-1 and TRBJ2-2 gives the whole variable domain EADIYQTPRYLVIGTGKKITLECSQTMGHDKMYWYQQDPGMELHLIHYSYGVNSTEKGDLSSESTVSRIRTEHFPLTLESARPSHTSQYLCASSQTGGSFGELFFGEGSRLTVL.

The chain's CDR3 is CATSDGRYGYTF. The DNA for the CDR3 is TGTGCCACCAGTGATGGGAGGTATGGCTACACCTTC. V and J are TRBV24-1 and TRBJ1-2; D is uncertain. The CDR3 covers 12 residues. Germline V CDR1 and CDR2: KGHDR, SFDVKD. Trimming left V 3 bases short and J 5 bases short, with 6 bases between.

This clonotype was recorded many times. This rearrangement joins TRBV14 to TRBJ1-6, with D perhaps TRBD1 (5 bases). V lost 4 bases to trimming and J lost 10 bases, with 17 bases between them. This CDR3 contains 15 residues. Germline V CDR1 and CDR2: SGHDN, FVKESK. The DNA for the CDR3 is TGTGCCAGCAGCCTCCTCGGGGGAGGGGAATCACCCCTCCACTTT. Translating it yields CASSLLGGGESPLHF.

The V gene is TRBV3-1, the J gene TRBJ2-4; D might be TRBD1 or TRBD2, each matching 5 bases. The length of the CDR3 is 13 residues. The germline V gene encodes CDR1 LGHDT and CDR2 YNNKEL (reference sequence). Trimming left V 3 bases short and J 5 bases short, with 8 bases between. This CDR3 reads CASSHLGENIQYF. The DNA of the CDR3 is TGTGCCAGCAGCCATTTGGGGGAAAACATTCAGTACTTC.

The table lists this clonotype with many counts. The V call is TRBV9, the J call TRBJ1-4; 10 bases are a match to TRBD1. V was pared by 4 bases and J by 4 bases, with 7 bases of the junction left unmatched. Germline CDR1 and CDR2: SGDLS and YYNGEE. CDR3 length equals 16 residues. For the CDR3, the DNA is TGTGCCAGCAGCAGGGGGACAGGGGTCGTTAATGAAAAACTGTTTTTT. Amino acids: CASSRGTGVVNEKLFF.

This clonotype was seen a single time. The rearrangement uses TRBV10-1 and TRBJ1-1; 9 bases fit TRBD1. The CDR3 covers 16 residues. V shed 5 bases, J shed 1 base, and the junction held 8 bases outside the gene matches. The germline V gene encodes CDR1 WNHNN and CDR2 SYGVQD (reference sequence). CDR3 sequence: CASSRDREGGNTEAFF. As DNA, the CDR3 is TGCGCCAGCAGTCGGGACAGGGAGGGAGGGAACACTGAAGCTTTCTTT.

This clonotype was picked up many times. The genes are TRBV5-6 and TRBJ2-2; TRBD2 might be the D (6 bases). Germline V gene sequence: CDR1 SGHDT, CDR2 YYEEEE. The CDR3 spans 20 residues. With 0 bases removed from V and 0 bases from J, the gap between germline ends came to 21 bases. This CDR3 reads CASSLEALAGPLSNTGELFF. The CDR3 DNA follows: TGTGCCAGCAGCTTGGAGGCTCTCGCGGGGCCTCTCTCGAACACCGGGGAGCTGTTTTTT.

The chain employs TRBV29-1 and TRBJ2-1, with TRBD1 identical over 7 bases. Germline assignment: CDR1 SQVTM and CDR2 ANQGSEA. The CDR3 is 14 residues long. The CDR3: CSVRDRRPYNEQFF. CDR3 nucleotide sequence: TGCAGTGTTCGGGACAGAAGGCCCTACAATGAGCAGTTCTTC.

CDR3: CASSQDPVFMDAITEAFF. The CDR3 bases are TGTGCCAGCAGCCAAGATCCAGTTTTTATGGACGCGATCACTGAAGCTTTCTTT. The chain recombines TRBV3-1 with TRBJ1-1; the D is unclear. Trimming took 0 bases from V and 4 from J, leaving 21 bases between them. This CDR3 has 18 amino acids. Germline-derived CDR1 and CDR2 are LGHDT and YNNKEL (reference sequence). Complete variable domain (other parts from reference TRBV3-1 and TRBJ1-1): DTAVSQTPKYLVTQMGNDKSIKCEQNLGHDTMYWYKQDSKKFLKIMFSYNNKELIINETVPNRFSPKSPDKAHLNLHINSLELGDSAVYFCASSQDPVFMDAITEAFFGQGTRLTVV.

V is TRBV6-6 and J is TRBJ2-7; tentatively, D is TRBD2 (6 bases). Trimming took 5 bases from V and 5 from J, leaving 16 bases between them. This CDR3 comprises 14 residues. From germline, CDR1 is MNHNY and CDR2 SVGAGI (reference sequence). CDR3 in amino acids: CASSEVATRHEQYF. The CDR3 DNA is TGTGCCAGCAGTGAAGTGGCGACTAGGCACGAGCAGTACTTC.

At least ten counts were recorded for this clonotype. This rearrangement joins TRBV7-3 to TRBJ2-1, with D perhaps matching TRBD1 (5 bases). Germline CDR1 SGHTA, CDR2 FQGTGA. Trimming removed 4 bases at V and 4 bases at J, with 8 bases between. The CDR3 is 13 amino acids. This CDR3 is CASSSGHYNEQFF. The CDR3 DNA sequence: TGTGCCAGCAGCTCCGGACATTACAATGAGCAGTTCTTC.

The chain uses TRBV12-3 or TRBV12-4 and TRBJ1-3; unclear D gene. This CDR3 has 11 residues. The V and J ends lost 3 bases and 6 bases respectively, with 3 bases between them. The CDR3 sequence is CASSFLNTIYF. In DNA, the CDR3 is TGTGCCAGCAGTTTCTTAAACACCATATATTTT.

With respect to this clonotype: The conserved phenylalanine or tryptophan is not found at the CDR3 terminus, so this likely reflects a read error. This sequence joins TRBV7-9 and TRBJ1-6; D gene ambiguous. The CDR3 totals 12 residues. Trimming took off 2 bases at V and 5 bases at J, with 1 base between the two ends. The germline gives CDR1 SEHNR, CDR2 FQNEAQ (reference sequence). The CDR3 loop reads CASSLNNSPLHL. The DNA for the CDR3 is TGTGCCAGCAGCTTAAATAATTCACCCCTCCACCTT.

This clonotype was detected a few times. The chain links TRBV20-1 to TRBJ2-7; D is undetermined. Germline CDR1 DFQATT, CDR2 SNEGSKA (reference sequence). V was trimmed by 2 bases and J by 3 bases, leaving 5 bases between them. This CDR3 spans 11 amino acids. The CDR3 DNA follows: TGCAGTGCTAGACCGCTCTACGAGCAGTACTTC. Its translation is CSARPLYEQYF.

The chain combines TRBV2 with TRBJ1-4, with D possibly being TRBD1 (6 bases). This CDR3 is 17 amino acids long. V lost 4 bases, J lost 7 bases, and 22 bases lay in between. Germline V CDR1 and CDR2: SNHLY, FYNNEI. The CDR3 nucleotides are TGTGCCAGCAGTGGGAGGCCAGGGGCCTTCGGCGGTGAAAAACTGTTTTTT. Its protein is CASSGRPGAFGGEKLFF.

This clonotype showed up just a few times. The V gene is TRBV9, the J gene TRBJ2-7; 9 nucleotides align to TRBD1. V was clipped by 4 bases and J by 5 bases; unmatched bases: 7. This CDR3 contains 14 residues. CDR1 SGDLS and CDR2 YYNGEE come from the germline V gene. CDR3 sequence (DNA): TGTGCCAGCAGCCCCGGGACAGGGAGGGACGAGCAGTACTTC. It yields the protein CASSPGTGRDEQYF.

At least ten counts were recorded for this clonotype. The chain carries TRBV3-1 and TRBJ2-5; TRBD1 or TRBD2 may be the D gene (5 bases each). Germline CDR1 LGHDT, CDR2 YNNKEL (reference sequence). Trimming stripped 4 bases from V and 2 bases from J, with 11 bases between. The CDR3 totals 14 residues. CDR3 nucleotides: TGTGCCAGCAGCCTACGGGACGGGCAAGAGACCCAGTACTTC. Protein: CASSLRDGQETQYF.

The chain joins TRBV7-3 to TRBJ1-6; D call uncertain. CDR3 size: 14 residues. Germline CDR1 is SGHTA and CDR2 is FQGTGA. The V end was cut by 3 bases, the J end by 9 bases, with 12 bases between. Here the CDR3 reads CASSFGQWGSPLHF. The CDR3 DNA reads TGTGCCAGCAGCTTTGGCCAGTGGGGTTCACCCCTCCACTTT. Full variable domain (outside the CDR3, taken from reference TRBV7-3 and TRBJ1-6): GAGVSQTPSNKVTEKGKYVELRCDPISGHTALYWYRQSLGQGPEFLIYFQGTGAADDSGLPNDRFFAVRPEGSVSTLKIQRTERGDSAVYLCASSFGQWGSPLHFGNGTRLTVT.

CDR3 amino acids: CAISRDTFSYEQYF. CDR3 DNA: TGTGCCATCAGCCGGGACACTTTCTCCTACGAGCAGTACTTC. The chain recombines TRBV10-3 with TRBJ2-7, with D perhaps matching TRBD1 (6 bases). This CDR3 is built from 14 residues. Trimming cost V 6 bases and J 0 bases, with 12 bases left between them. The germline CDR1 and CDR2 sequences are ENHRY and SYGVKD.

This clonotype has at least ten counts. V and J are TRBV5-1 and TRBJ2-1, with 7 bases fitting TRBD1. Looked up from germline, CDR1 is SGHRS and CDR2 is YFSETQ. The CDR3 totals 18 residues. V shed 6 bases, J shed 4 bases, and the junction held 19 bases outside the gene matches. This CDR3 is CASTLRATGASTYNEQFF. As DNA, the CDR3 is TGCGCCAGCACTCTGAGGGCCACAGGGGCTTCAACTTACAATGAGCAGTTCTTC.

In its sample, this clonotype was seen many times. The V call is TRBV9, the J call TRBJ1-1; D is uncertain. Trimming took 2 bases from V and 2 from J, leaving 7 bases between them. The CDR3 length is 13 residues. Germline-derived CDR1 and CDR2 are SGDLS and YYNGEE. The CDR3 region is CASSVGPNTEAFF. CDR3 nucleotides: TGTGCCAGCAGCGTCGGACCTAACACTGAAGCTTTCTTT.

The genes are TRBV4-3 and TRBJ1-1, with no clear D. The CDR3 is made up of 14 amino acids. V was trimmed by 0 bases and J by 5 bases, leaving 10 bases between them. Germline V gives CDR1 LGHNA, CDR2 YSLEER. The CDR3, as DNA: TGCGCCAGCAGCCAAGATACTATAGGAACTGAAGCTTTCTTT. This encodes CASSQDTIGTEAFF.

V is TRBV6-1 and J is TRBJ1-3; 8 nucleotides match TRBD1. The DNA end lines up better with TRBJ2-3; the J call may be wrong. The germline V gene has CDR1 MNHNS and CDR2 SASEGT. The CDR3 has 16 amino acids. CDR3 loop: CASSDAPGGAGDTQYF. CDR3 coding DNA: TGTGCCAGCAGTGATGCGCCAGGGGGCGCAGGAGATACGCAGTATTTT.